The 7 T cell receptor beta chains given below trace back to one sample, sequenced in a study of T cell repertoires in ileal Crohn's disease. TCRdb's copy holds only in-frame clones and misses some; the assay was immunoSEQ multiplex PCR. The sample lists some 16,000 clones; 80% were seen once. Material: ileal tissue. These receptors originate from an adult with Crohn's disease.

The chain joins TRBV15 to TRBJ2-2; D is possibly TRBD2 (5 bases). This CDR3 is built from 16 residues. From germline, CDR1 is LNHNV and CDR2 YYDKDF (reference sequence). V lost 0 bases to trimming and J lost 6 bases, with 14 bases between them. Here the CDR3 DNA reads TGTGCCACCAGCAGAGATCCAACTAGGTCTTCCGGGGAGCTGTTTTTT. Translating it yields CATSRDPTRSSGELFF. Combining the CDR3 with reference TRBV15 and TRBJ2-2 gives the whole variable domain DAMVIQNPRYQVTQFGKPVTLSCSQTLNHNVMYWYQQKSSQAPKLLFHYYDKDFNNEADTPDNFQSRRPNTSFCFLDIRSPGLGDTAMYLCATSRDPTRSSGELFFGEGSRLTVL.

Only a few counts were recorded for this clone. The chain carries TRBV30 and TRBJ1-6; 9 positions match TRBD1. The CDR3 has 16 residues. Per germline, CDR1 GTSNPN and CDR2 SVGIG (reference sequence). J lost 8 bases, V lost 5 bases, and 13 bases had no gene match. The CDR3 nucleotides read TGTGCCTGGGGGGACAGGGCCAAAGGGGTCTATTCACCCCTCCACTTT. Protein sequence: CAWGDRAKGVYSPLHF.

The chain uses TRBV4-1 and TRBJ2-3; 10 nucleotides align to TRBD2. Unmatched junction bases numbered 5, after V lost 4 bases and J lost 4 bases. Looked up from germline, CDR1 is MGHRA and CDR2 is YSYEKL. The CDR3 length is 15 residues. The CDR3 spells CASSPAGGRPDTQYF. CDR3 DNA: TGCGCCAGCAGCCCAGCGGGAGGGAGACCAGATACGCAGTATTTT.

This chain joins TRBV5-1 and TRBJ1-1; no definite D call. V gave up 0 bases and J gave up 1 base, with 13 bases separating them. Germline CDR1 SGHRS, CDR2 YFSETQ. The length of the CDR3 is 16 residues. DNA for the CDR3: TGCGCCAGCAGCTTGGGAAGCGGCGGTAAGAACACTGAAGCTTTCTTT. It encodes CASSLGSGGKNTEAFF. The whole variable domain, remainder taken from reference TRBV5-1 and TRBJ1-1, is KAGVTQTPRYLIKTRGQQVTLSCSPISGHRSVSWYQQTPGQGLQFLFEYFSETQRNKGNFPGRFSGRQFSNSRSEMNVSTLELGDSALYLCASSLGSGGKNTEAFFGQGTRLTVV.

This clone was seen only a few times. This chain connects TRBV6-5 to TRBJ1-2, with D perhaps matching TRBD1 (6 bases). Trimming took off 7 bases at V and 4 bases at J, with 13 bases between the two ends. Germline values: CDR1 MNHEY, CDR2 SVGAGI. This CDR3 comprises 13 residues. CDR3 DNA sequence: TGTGCCAGCACTGTTGACAGGCTCTATGGCTACACCTTC. Translating it yields CASTVDRLYGYTF.

The sample holds one count of this clone. V and J are TRBV19 and TRBJ2-5, with 7 bases lining up with TRBD1. Unmatched junction bases numbered 6, after V lost 4 bases and J lost 4 bases. The CDR3 has 14 residues. Germline values: CDR1 LNHDA, CDR2 SQIVND (reference sequence). CDR3 protein: CASSKTQGPETQYF. CDR3 nucleotide sequence: TGTGCCAGTAGTAAGACACAGGGGCCAGAGACCCAGTACTTC.

The chain links TRBV7-9 to TRBJ1-2; TRBD1 matches at 9 bases. This CDR3 is 14 amino acids long. From germline, CDR1 is SEHNR and CDR2 FQNEAQ (reference sequence). The junction had 8 bases not matched to a gene; V was cut back by 5 bases and J by 7 bases. The CDR3 loop reads CASSRNRDRAGYTF. The CDR3, as DNA: TGTGCCAGCAGCCGAAACCGGGACAGGGCTGGCTACACCTTC.